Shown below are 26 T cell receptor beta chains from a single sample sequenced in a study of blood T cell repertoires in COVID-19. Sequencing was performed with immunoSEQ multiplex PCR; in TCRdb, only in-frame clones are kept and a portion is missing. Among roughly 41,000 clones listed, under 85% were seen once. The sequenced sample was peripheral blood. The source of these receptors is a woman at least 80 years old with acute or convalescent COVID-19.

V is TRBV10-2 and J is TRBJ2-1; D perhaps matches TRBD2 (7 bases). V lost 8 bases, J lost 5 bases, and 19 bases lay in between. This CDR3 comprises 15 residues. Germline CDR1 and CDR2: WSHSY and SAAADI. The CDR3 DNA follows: TGCGCCAGCTGGGGGGGCCTGTACAATAACAATGAGCAGTTCTTC. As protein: CASWGGLYNNNEQFF.

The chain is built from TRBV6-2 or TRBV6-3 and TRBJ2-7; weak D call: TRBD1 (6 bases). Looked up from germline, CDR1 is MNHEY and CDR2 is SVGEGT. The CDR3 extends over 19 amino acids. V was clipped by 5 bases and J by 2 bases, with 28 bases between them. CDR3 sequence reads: CASSPKNPFRDNNAYEQYF. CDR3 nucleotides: TGTGCCAGCAGTCCCAAAAACCCTTTCCGGGACAATAACGCCTACGAGCAGTACTTC.

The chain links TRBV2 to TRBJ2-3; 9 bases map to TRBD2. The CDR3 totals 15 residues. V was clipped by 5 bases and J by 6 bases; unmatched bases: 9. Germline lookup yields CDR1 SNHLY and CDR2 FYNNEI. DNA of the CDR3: TGTGCCAGCAGTTCCATAGCGGGGGTCTCGGATACGCAGTATTTT. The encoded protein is CASSSIAGVSDTQYF.

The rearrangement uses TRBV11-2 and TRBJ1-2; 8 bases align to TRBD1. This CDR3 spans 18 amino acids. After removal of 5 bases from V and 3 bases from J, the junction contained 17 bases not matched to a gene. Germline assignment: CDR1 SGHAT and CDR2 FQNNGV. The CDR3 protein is CASSLSPGQAIAYYGYTF. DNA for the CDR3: TGTGCCAGCAGCCTTTCCCCGGGACAGGCAATTGCGTACTATGGCTACACCTTC.

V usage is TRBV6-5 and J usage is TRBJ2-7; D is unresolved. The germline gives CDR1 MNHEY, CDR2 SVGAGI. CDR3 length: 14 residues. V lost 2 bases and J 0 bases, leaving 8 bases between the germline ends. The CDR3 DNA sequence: TGTGCCAGCAGTTACCGACATATCTCCTACGAGCAGTACTTC. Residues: CASSYRHISYEQYF.

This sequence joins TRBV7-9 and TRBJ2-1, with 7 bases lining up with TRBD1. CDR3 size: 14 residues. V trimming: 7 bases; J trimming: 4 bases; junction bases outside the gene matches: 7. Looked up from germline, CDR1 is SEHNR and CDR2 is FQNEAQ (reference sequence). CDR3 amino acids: CASIGTALYNEQFF. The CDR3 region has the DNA TGTGCCAGCATCGGGACAGCCCTATACAATGAGCAGTTCTTC.

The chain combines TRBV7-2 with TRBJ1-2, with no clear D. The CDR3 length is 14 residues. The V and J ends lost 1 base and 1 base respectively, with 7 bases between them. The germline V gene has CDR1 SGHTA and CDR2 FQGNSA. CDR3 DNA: TGTGCCAGCAGCTTAGGGCGGAATAACTATGGCTACACCTTC. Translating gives CASSLGRNNYGYTF.

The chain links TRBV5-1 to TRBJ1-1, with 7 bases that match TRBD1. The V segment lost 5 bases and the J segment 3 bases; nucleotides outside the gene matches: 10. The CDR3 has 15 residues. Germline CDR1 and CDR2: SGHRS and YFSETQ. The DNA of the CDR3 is TGCGCCAGCAGGGACGGGATCAGGGGGGACACTGAAGCTTTCTTT. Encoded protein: CASRDGIRGDTEAFF.

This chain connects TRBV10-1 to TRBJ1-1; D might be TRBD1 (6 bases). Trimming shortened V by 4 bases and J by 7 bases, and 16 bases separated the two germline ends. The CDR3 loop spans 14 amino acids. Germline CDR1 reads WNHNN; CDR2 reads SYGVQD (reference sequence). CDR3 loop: CASSAQGPVLEAFF. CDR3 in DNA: TGCGCCAGCAGTGCGCAGGGGCCCGTCCTTGAAGCTTTCTTT.

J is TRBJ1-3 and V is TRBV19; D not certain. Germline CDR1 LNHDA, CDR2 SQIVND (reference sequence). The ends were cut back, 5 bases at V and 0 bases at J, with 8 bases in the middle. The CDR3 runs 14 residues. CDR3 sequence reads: CASSAGSSGNTIYF. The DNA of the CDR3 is TGTGCCAGTAGTGCAGGAAGCTCTGGAAACACCATATATTTT.

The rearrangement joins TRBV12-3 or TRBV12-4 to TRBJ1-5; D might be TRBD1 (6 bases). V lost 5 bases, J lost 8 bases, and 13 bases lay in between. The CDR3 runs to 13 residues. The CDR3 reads CASSPYRAEPQHF. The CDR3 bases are TGTGCCAGCAGTCCTTACAGGGCTGAGCCCCAGCATTTT.

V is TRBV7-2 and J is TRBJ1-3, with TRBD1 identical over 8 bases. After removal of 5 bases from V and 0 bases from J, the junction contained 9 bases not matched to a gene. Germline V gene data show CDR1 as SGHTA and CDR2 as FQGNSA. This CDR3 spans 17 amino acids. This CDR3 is CASSPHRGQVSGNTIYF. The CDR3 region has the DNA TGTGCCAGCAGCCCTCATAGGGGACAGGTCTCTGGAAACACCATATATTTT.

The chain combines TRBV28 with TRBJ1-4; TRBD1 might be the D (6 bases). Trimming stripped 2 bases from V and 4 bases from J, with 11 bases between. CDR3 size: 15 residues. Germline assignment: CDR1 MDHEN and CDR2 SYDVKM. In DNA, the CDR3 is TGTGCCAGCAGTTTAGCGACAGGTTATAATGAAAAACTGTTTTTT. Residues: CASSLATGYNEKLFF.

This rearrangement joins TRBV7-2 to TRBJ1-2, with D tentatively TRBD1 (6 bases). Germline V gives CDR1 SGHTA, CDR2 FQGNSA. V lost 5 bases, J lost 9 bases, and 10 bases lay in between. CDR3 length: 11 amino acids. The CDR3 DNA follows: TGTGCCAGCAGCCAGGGGAATAGCTACACCTTC. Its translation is CASSQGNSYTF.

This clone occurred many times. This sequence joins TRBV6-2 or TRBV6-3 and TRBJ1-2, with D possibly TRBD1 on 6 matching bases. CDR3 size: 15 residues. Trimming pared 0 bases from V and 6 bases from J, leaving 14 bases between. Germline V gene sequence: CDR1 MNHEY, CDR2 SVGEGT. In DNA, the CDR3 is TGTGCCAGCAGTTACTCGGGGGGGCCCACCCATGGCTACACCTTC. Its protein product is CASSYSGGPTHGYTF.

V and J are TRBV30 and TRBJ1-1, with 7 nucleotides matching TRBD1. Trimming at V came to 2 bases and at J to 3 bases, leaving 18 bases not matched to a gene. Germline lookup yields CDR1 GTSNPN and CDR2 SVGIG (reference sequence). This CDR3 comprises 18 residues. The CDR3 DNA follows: TGTGCCTGGAGTACTCGAGCCAGGGGGGTGGCAACGGACACTGAAGCTTTCTTT. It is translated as CAWSTRARGVATDTEAFF.

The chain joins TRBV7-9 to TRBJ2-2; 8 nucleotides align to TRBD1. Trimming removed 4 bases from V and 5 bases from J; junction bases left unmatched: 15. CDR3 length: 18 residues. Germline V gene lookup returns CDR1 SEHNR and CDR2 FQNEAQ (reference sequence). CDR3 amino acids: CASSSPEGQGTRTGELFF. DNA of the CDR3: TGTGCCAGCAGCTCCCCGGAAGGACAGGGCACAAGAACCGGGGAGCTGTTTTTT.

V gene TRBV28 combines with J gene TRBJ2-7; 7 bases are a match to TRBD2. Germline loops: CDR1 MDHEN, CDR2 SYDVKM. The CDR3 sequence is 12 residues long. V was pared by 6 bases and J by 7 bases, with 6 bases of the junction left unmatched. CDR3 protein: CASSRPGGEQYF. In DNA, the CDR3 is TGTGCCAGCAGCCGTCCCGGGGGGGAGCAGTACTTC.

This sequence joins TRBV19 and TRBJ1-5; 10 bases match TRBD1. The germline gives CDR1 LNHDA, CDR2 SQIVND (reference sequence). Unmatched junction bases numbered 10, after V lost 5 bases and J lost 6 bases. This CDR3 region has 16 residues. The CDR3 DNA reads TGTGCCAGTAGTCGTCGGGACAGGGGTGAAGGTCAGCCCCAGCATTTT. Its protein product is CASSRRDRGEGQPQHF.

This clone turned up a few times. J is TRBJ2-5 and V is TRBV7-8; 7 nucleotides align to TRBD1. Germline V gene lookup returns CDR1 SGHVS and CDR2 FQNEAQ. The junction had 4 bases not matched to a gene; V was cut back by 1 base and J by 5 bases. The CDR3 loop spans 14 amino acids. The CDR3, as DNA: TGTGCCAGCAGCTTAGACAGGGGCGTGGAGACCCAGTACTTC. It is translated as CASSLDRGVETQYF. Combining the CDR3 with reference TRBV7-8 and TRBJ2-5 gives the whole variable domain GAGVSQSPRYKVAKRGQDVALRCDPISGHVSLFWYQQALGQGPEFLTYFQNEAQLDKSGLPSDRFFAERPEGSVSTLKIQRTQQEDSAVYLCASSLDRGVETQYFGPGTRLLVL.

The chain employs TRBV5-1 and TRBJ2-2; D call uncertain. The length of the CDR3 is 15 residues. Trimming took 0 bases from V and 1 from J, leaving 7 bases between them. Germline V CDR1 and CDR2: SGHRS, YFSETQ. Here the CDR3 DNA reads TGCGCCAGCAGCTTGGGGGCAGAGAACACCGGGGAGCTGTTTTTT. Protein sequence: CASSLGAENTGELFF. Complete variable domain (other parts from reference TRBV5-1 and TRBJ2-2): KAGVTQTPRYLIKTRGQQVTLSCSPISGHRSVSWYQQTPGQGLQFLFEYFSETQRNKGNFPGRFSGRQFSNSRSEMNVSTLELGDSALYLCASSLGAENTGELFFGEGSRLTVL.

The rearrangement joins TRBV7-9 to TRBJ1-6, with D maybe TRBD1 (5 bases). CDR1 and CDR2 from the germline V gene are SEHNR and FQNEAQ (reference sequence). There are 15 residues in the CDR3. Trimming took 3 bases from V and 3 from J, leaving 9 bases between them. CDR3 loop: CASSLQGDYNSPLHF. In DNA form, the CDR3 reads TGTGCCAGCAGCTTGCAGGGTGACTATAATTCACCCCTCCACTTT.

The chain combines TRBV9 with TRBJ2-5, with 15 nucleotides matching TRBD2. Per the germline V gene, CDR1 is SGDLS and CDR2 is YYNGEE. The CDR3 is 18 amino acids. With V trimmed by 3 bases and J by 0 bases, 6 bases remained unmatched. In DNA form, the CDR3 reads TGTGCCAGCAGCGGCCGGACTAGCGGGGGGGAAGACCAAGAGACCCAGTACTTC. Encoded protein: CASSGRTSGGEDQETQYF.

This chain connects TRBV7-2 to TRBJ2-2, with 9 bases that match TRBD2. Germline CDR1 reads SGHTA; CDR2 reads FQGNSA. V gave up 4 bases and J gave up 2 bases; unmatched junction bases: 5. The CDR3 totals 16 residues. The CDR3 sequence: CASSSAGGPNTGELFF. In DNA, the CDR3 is TGTGCCAGCAGCTCGGCGGGGGGGCCCAACACCGGGGAGCTGTTTTTT.

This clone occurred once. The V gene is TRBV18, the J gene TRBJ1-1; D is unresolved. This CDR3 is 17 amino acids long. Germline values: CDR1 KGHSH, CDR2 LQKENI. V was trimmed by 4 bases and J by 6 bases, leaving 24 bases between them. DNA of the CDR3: TGTGCCAGCTCACTTTCCACCAACGGCGCAGGATCGGCTGAAGCTTTCTTT. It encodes CASSLSTNGAGSAEAFF.

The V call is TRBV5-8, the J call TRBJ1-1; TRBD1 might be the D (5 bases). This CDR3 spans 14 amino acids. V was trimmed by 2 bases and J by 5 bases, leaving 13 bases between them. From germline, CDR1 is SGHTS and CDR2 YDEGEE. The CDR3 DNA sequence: TGTGCCAGCAGCTTAGTAAGGGGAGGGACTGAAGCTTTCTTT. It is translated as CASSLVRGGTEAFF.